The following is a TCR beta chain sequence with its context. Between the trimmed V and J ends, which lost 6 bases and 3 bases, there was a span of 11 bases. This CDR3 has 14 residues. Germline V CDR1 and CDR2: SGHTA, FQGTGA. TCRdb's table, derived via immunoSEQ multiplex PCR, lists solely in-frame clones and lacks some. The table shows about 94,000 clones, with about nine tenths occurring only once. The data derive from a study of control samples from healthy donors and cancer patients. The receptor's source is a woman aged 18-30 years in good health. Sequenced input: blood. The rearrangement links TRBV7-3 to TRBJ2-2; tentative D call: TRBD1 (5 bases). CDR3 DNA: TGTGCCAGCAGTCGACAGATTTACACCGGGGAGCTGTTTTTT. Translating gives CASSRQIYTGELFF.